This is a list of T cell receptor beta chains from one sample in a study of T cell clones after liver transplantation. Produced via immunoSEQ multiplex PCR; TCRdb's table is partial and in-frame only. The sample records roughly 62,000 clones, 70% to 80% being singletons. Sequencing was performed on CD4+ T cells from blood, taken at the 15-month timepoint. These receptors all stem from a human patient who received a liver transplant. Some T cells here may be from the graft donor. The CDR3 runs from the conserved cysteine through the conserved F or W. A D gene is named only where the DNA matches it firmly. Clone size is not always given. Where it is, it says once, few, many or a class for expanded clones.

TRBV7-9	TRBJ2-7	TRBD1	.	TGTGCCAGCAGCTCAGAGGGACAGTCCTACGAGCAGTACTTC	CASSSEGQSYEQYF
TRBV30	TRBJ1-4	TRBD1	.	TGTGCCTGGAGAGACTTGCCGGGACAGGGGAATGAAAAACTGTTTTTT	CAWRDLPGQGNEKLFF
TRBV29-1	TRBJ1-1	TRBD1	.	TGCAGCGCTGGTGGACAGGCGGAGGGGTTTGGGGCTTTCTTT	CSAGGQAEGFGAFF
TRBV7-2	TRBJ2-5	TRBD2	.	TGTGCCAGCAGCTCCTCCGGGGGGAAGACCCAGTACTTC	CASSSSGGKTQYF
TRBV5-1	TRBJ2-5	TRBD2	.	TGCGCCAGCAGGACTCTAGCGGGGGCTCAAGAGACCCAGTACTTC	CASRTLAGAQETQYF
TRBV5-1	TRBJ2-1	TRBD1	.	TGCGCCAGCAGCAGGACAGGGAACAATGAGCAGTTCTTC	CASSRTGNNEQFF
TRBV29-1	TRBJ1-6	.	.	TGCAGCGTAGGGAGTGGGAATTCACCCCTCCACTTT	CSVGSGNSPLHF
TRBV30	TRBJ1-1	.	.	TGTGCCTGGAGTGCGACGGAGGCTGAAGCTTTCTTT	CAWSATEAEAFF
TRBV27	TRBJ2-3	TRBD2	.	TGTGCCAGCAGTTTACGGGGGACTAGCTTTGGCACAGATACGCAGTATTTT	CASSLRGTSFGTDTQYF
TRBV6-1	TRBJ2-3	.	few	TGTGCCAGCAGTGAACAGGCAGCTACGTTCAGCACAGATACGCAGTATTTT	CASSEQAATFSTDTQYF
TRBV6-5	TRBJ2-2	.	.	TGTGCCAGCTCGCCCAGGATCGCCAACACCGGGGAGCTGTTTTTT	CASSPRIANTGELFF
TRBV28	TRBJ1-1	.	once	TGTGCCAGCAGCCAGACATTGAACACTGAAGCTTTCTTT	CASSQTLNTEAFF
TRBV18	TRBJ1-2	.	.	TGTGCCAGCTCACCCAACCGGGAGCTTCGTCCATTGCACTATGGCTACACCTTC	CASSPNRELRPLHYGYTF
TRBV5-4	TRBJ2-5	.	few	TGTGCCAGCAGCTTGGACACCCAAGAGACCCAGTACTTC	CASSLDTQETQYF
TRBV25-1	TRBJ1-2	.	few	TGTGCCAGCAGTGTGGCAGGGAACTATGGCTACACCTTC	CASSVAGNYGYTF
TRBV5-4	TRBJ2-7	.	.	TGTGCCAGCACCTTTGGGGGGCAGGGACCGGGATCCGTGGAGCAGTACTTC	CASTFGGQGPGSVEQYF
TRBV6-5	TRBJ2-3	TRBD2	.	TGTGCCAGCAGTTACTCTACTAGCGGGAACACAGATACGCAGTATTTT	CASSYSTSGNTDTQYF
TRBV25-1	TRBJ1-6	.	.	TGTGCCAGCAGTGAACAGGATAATTCACCCCTCCACTTT	CASSEQDNSPLHF
TRBV7-7	TRBJ1-4	TRBD1	.	TGTGCTAGCAGCGAAAGAACAGGGGTTAATGAAAAACTGTTTTTT	CASSERTGVNEKLFF
TRBV30	TRBJ2-5	TRBD2	.	TGTGCCTGGGCCCCGGGGGGGGCCGAGACCCAGTACTTC	CAWAPGGAETQYF
TRBV19	TRBJ2-1	TRBD2	once	TGTGCCAGTACTAGCGGGAGACGCTACAATGAGCAGTTCTTC	CASTSGRRYNEQFF
TRBV5-1	TRBJ1-1	TRBD1	once	TGCGCCAGCAGCTTGGTTGGGACAGGGGTCGGCAGGAACACTGAAGCTTTCTTT	CASSLVGTGVGRNTEAFF
TRBV30	TRBJ2-6	TRBD1	.	TGTGCCTGGAGCCGGGACAGGACCTCCTCTGGGGCCAACGTCCTGACTTTC	CAWSRDRTSSGANVLTF
TRBV13	TRBJ2-2	.	.	TGTGCCAGCAGCTCGGACGGGATAGTGAACACCGGGGAGCTGTTTTTT	CASSSDGIVNTGELFF
TRBV5-5	TRBJ2-1	TRBD1	.	TGTGCCAGCAGCCCACTACAGGGGGCCTATGAGCAGTTCTTC	CASSPLQGAYEQFF
TRBV19	TRBJ1-6	TRBD1	.	TGTGCCAGTAGGCCGGGACAGAATAATTCACCCCTCCACTTT	CASRPGQNNSPLHF
TRBV28	TRBJ2-2	TRBD1	.	TGTGCCAGCTCGGACAGGGGTTGGACCGGGGAGCTGTTTTTT	CASSDRGWTGELFF
TRBV5-1	TRBJ2-5	.	.	TGCGCCAGCAGCTTGGCCACGTTAGGGGAGACCCAGTACTTC	CASSLATLGETQYF
TRBV21-1	TRBJ2-2	.	few	TGTGCCAGCATGTGGAACGCGGGTGACACCGGGGAGCTGTTTTTT	CASMWNAGDTGELFF
TRBV10-1	TRBJ1-3	.	few	TGCGCCAGCAGTGACCGTACAGGGAGCGCCATATATTTT	CASSDRTGSAIYF
TRBV5-1	TRBJ2-5	.	.	TGCGCCAGCAGCCAATGGGCGGTACAAGAGACCCAGTACTTC	CASSQWAVQETQYF
TRBV4-1	TRBJ2-5	TRBD2	few	TGCGCCAGCAGCCAAGAACTAGCGGGGTTCCAAGAGACCCAGTACTTC	CASSQELAGFQETQYF
TRBV7-9	TRBJ2-5	.	.	TGTGCCAGCAGCTTAGAGGGGTCAGCGAGAGGAGAGACCCAGTACTTC	CASSLEGSARGETQYF
TRBV7-2	TRBJ1-2	.	few	TGTGCCAGCAGCCCGTTCGGGGGACTTGTCTACACCTTC	CASSPFGGLVYTF
TRBV2	TRBJ2-5	TRBD2	.	TGTGCCAGCAGTGAAGGACTAGCGGACCAAGAGACCCAGTACTTC	CASSEGLADQETQYF